This TCR beta chain is drawn from a study of cytomegalovirus exposure and HLA in healthy donors. As regards this clone: Antigen: not known.

Researchers ran the PCR with 60 Vbeta and 13 Jbeta primers. The table came from immunoSEQ multiplex PCR; TCRdb's copy has only in-frame clones and leaves some out. The table counts roughly 77,000 clones; about 5% lies in the top ten. Study-wide findings and caveats: Rare TCR sequences dominated, though some public TCRs recurred in many donors. Researchers counted around 170 TCR beta chains as cytomegalovirus-associated.

The CDR3 length is 16 residues. V was cut by 1 base and J by 7 bases, with 20 bases left in between. Germline CDR1 and CDR2: GTSNPN and SVGIG (reference sequence). The sequencing sample was made of PBMCs. The sequence was obtained from a man aged 25-45 years in good health and CMV-seronegative. The rearrangement uses TRBV30 and TRBJ1-5, with D perhaps TRBD1 (6 bases). The CDR3 is CAWSAPQGRIRQPQHF. DNA for the CDR3: TGTGCCTGGAGTGCCCCCCAGGGGCGGATTCGGCAGCCCCAGCATTTT.